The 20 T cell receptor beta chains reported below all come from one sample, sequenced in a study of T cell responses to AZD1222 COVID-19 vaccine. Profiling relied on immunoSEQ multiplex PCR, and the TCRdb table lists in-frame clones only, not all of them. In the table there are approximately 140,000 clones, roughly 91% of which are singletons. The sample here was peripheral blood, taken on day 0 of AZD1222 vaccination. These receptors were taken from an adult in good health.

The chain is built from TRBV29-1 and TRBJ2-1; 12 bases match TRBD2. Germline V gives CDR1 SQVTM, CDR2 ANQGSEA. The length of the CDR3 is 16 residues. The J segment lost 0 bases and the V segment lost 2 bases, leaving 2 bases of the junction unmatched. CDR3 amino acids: CSVELAGGSSYNEQFF. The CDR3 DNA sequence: TGCAGCGTTGAACTAGCGGGAGGGAGCTCCTACAATGAGCAGTTCTTC.

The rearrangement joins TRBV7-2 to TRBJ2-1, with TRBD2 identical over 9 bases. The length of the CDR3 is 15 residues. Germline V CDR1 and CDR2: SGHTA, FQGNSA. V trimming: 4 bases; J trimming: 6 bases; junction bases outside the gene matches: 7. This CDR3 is CASSSGTSSVNEQFF. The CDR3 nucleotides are TGTGCCAGCAGCTCGGGGACTAGCTCGGTCAATGAGCAGTTCTTC.

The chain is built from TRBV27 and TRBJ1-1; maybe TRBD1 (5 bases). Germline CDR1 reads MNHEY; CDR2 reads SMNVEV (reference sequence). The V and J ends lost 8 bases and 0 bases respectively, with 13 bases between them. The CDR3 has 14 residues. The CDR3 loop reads CASSVRQLNTEAFF. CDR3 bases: TGTGCCAGCTCAGTTCGACAGCTGAACACTGAAGCTTTCTTT.

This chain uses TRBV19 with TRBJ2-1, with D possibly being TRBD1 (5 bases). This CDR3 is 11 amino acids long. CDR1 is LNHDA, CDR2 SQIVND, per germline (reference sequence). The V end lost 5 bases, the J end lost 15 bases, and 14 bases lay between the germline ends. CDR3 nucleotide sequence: TGTGCCAGTAGTCTGAGGCAGGGCTGGTTCTTC. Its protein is CASSLRQGWFF.

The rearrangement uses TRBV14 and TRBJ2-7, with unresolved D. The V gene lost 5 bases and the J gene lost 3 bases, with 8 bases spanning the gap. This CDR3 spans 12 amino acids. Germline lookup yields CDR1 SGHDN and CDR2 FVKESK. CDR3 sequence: CASSVSLYEQYF. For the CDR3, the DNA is TGTGCCAGCAGCGTAAGCCTCTACGAGCAGTACTTC.

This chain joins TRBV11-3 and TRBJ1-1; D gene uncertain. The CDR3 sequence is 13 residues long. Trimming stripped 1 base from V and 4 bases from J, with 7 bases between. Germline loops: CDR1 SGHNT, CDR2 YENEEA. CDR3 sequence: CASSLAEGTEAFF. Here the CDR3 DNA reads TGTGCCAGCAGCTTAGCGGAGGGCACTGAAGCTTTCTTT.

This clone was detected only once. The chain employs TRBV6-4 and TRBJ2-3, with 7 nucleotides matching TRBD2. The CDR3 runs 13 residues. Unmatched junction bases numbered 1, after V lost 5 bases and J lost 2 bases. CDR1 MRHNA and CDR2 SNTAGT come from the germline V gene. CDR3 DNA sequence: TGTGCCAGCAGTCGGGACTACACAGATACGCAGTATTTT. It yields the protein CASSRDYTDTQYF.

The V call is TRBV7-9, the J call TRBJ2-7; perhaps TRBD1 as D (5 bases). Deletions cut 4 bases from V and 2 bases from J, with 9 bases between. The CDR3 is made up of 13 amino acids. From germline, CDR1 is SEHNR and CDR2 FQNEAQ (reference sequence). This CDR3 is CASSYRYTYEQYF. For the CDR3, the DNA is TGTGCCAGCAGCTACAGGTATACCTACGAGCAGTACTTC.

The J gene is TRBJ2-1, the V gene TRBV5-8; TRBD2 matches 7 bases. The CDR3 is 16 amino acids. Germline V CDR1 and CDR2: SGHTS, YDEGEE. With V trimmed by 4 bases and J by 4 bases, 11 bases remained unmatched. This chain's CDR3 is CASSRLSGVGYNEQFF. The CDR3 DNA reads TGTGCCAGCAGCCGGCTGAGCGGGGTGGGTTACAATGAGCAGTTCTTC.

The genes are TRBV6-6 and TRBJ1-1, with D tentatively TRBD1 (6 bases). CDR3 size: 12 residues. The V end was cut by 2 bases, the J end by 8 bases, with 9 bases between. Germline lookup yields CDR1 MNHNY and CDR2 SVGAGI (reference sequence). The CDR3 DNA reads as TGTGCCAGCAGTTACCTAGGGACAGAAGCTTTCTTT. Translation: CASSYLGTEAFF.

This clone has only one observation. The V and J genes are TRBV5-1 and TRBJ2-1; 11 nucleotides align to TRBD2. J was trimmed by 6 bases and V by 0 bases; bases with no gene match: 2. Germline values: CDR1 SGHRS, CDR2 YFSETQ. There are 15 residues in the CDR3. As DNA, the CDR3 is TGCGCCAGCAGCTTGGTAGCGGGAGGGGGCAATGAGCAGTTCTTC. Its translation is CASSLVAGGGNEQFF.

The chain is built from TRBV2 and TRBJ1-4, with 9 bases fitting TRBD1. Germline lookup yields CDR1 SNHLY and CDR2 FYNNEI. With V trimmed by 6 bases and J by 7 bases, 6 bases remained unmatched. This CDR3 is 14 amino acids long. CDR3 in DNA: TGTGCCAGCAGCCCAGGGACAGGGCGTGAAAAACTGTTTTTT. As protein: CASSPGTGREKLFF.

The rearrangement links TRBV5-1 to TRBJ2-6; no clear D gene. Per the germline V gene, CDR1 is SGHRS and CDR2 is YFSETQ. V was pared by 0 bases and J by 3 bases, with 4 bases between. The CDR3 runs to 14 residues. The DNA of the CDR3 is TGCGCCAGCAGCTTGGGTTATGGGGCCAACGTCCTGACTTTC. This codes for CASSLGYGANVLTF.

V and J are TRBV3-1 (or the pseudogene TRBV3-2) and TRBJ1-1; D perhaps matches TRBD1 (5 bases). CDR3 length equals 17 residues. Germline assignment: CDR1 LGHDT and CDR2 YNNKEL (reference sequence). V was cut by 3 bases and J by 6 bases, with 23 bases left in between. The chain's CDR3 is CASSQAYRDSRVAEAFF. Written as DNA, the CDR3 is TGTGCCAGCAGCCAGGCATACCGGGACTCGAGAGTGGCTGAAGCTTTCTTT.

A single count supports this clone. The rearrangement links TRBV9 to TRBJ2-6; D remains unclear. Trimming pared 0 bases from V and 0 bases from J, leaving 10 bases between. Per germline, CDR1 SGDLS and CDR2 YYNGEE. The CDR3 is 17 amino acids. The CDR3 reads CASSVAPSSSGANVLTF. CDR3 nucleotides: TGTGCCAGCAGCGTAGCTCCGTCCAGCTCTGGGGCCAACGTCCTGACTTTC.

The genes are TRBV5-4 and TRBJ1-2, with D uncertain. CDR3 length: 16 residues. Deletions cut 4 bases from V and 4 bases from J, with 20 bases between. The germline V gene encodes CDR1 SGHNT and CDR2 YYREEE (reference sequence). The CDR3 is CASSNGLEKGSYGYTF. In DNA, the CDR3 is TGTGCCAGCAGCAACGGACTCGAGAAAGGGAGCTATGGCTACACCTTC.

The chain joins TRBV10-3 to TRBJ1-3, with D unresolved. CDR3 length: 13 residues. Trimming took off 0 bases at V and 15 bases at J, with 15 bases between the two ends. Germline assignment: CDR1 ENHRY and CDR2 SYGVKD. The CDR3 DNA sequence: TGTGCCATCAGTGAGTCGACGTCGGCCCCAACATATTTT. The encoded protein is CAISESTSAPTYF.

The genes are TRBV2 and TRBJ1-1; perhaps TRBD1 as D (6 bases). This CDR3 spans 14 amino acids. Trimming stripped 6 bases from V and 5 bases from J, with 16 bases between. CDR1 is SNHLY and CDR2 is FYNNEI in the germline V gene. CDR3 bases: TGTGCCAGCAGGGAAACAGGGTCCGATACTGAAGCTTTCTTT. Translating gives CASRETGSDTEAFF.

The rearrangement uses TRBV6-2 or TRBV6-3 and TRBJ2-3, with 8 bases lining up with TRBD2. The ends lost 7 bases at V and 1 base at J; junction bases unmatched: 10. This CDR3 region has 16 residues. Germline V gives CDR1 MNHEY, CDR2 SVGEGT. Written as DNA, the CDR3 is TGTGCCAGCATCCCCCCGGGGGGGGAACGCACAGATACGCAGTATTTT. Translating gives CASIPPGGERTDTQYF.

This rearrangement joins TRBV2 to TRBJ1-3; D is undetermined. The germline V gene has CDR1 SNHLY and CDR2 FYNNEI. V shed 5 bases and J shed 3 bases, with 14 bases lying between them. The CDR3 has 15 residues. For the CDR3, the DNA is TGTGCCAGCAGTCCGACGAGGGTGATTGGAAACACCATATATTTT. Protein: CASSPTRVIGNTIYF.